This is a list of T cell receptor beta chains from one sample in a study of cytomegalovirus exposure and HLA in healthy donors. Assay used: immunoSEQ multiplex PCR; TCRdb lists only in-frame clones, some missing. The repertoire holds about 70,000 clones, with about 67% as singletons. Sequenced material: PBMCs. The receptors come from a human donor in good health. CDR3s include the opening cysteine and the closing phenylalanine or tryptophan. A D gene is named only where the DNA matches it firmly. Some rows have no size entry. The others give once, few or many, or a class for an expanded clone.

j_call v_call clone_size d_call cdr3_nt cdr3_aa
TRBJ1-2 TRBV19 . . TGTGCCAGTAGGTTACGAGACGGAGACTATGGCTACACCTTC CASRLRDGDYGYTF
TRBJ2-7 TRBV15 few . TGTGCCACCAGCAGAGATGGGGCCCACTACGAGCAGTACTTC CATSRDGAHYEQYF
TRBJ1-1 TRBV5-6 few . TGTGCCAGCAGCCGGAGTCTCACTGAAGCTTTCTTT CASSRSLTEAFF
TRBJ2-1 TRBV10-2 few TRBD2 TGCGCCAGCAAAAGGACTAGCGGGACGGAATGGGGATGGGGCAATGAGCAGTTCTTC CASKRTSGTEWGWGNEQFF
TRBJ2-5 TRBV7-2 . TRBD1 TGTGCCAGCAGCTTAGGGGACAGGTCGCGGGAGACCCAGTACTTC CASSLGDRSRETQYF
TRBJ1-5 TRBV6-1 few . TGTGCCAGCAGTGAAGCGCTGCCGGTTTTCGGGCAGCCCCAGCATTTT CASSEALPVFGQPQHF
TRBJ2-3 TRBV6-1 few TRBD2 TGTGCCAGCAGTTTCCTAGCGGGAGTGCCAGATACGCAGTATTTT CASSFLAGVPDTQYF
TRBJ2-7 TRBV11-2 . . TGTGCCAGCAGCTTAGTTATCGCACTCCCCAACTTTTACGAGCAGTACTTC CASSLVIALPNFYEQYF
TRBJ1-1 TRBV10-1 . . TGCGCCAGCAGTGAGGCCAATACGGCTGAAGCTTTCTTT CASSEANTAEAFF
TRBJ2-5 TRBV5-1 . . TGCGCCAGCAGCTTGGGAGGCGGGCTCCAAGAGACCCAGTACTTC CASSLGGGLQETQYF
TRBJ2-7 TRBV2 . TRBD2 TGTGCCAGCCTCGGGGAGCGGGAAGAAGAGCAGTACTTC CASLGEREEEQYF
TRBJ2-2 TRBV6-1 . TRBD2 TGTGCCAGCAGGGGACTAGCGGGCGTCGGGGAGCTGTTTTTT CASRGLAGVGELFF
TRBJ1-5 TRBV6-5 . . TGTGCCAGCAGCCTCATCCCAGGGGAGGGTCAGCCCCAGCATTTT CASSLIPGEGQPQHF
TRBJ2-7 TRBV6-5 . TRBD2 TGTGCCAGCAATCGACCGGGACTAGCGGGAAGCGAGCAGTACTTC CASNRPGLAGSEQYF
TRBJ2-7 TRBV6-5 . TRBD1 TGTGCCAGCAGTTACGGACAGGGGTACTACGAGCAGTACTTC CASSYGQGYYEQYF
TRBJ2-1 TRBV7-2 . . TGTGCCAGCAGCTTAGCGGGTAGACTATTCCATGGGGAGCAGTTCTTC CASSLAGRLFHGEQFF
TRBJ1-5 TRBV19 . . TGTGCCAGTACAGGGGTTGGGCAGCCCCAGCATTTT CASTGVGQPQHF
TRBJ1-3 TRBV28 . . TGTGCCAGCAGTTTATCGTTAGCGACTGGAAACACCATATATTTT CASSLSLATGNTIYF
TRBJ1-2 TRBV15 . . TGTGCCACCAGCAGAGATGTGTCCGGTGGCTACACCTTC CATSRDVSGGYTF
TRBJ2-5 TRBV7-6 . TRBD1 TGTGCCAGCAGCCTATGGAGGTCGGGACAGGGAGAAGAGACCCAGTACTTC CASSLWRSGQGEETQYF
TRBJ2-1 TRBV27 . TRBD1 TGTGCCAGCAGTAAACCAGGGGGCGGTTACAATGAGCAGTTCTTC CASSKPGGGYNEQFF
TRBJ1-1 TRBV7-8 . . TGTGCCAGCAGCTTAGCGGGTAAGGGGGCTTTCTTT CASSLAGKGAFF
TRBJ1-1 TRBV14 once . TGTGCCAGCAGCGTGCTCCAGGGGATAAACACTGAAGCTTTCTTT CASSVLQGINTEAFF
TRBJ2-7 TRBV5-1 few TRBD2 TGCGCCAGCAAAACCCCGGGACTAGCGGGAGATGAGCAGTACTTC CASKTPGLAGDEQYF
TRBJ1-6 TRBV30 . TRBD1 TGTGCCTGGGGCCGGGACAGGGGCAACGGGAATTCACCCCTCCACTTT CAWGRDRGNGNSPLHF
TRBJ1-1 TRBV10-3 few TRBD1 TGTGCCATCAGTGACGGACAGGGGGTTGAAGCTTTCTTT CAISDGQGVEAFF
TRBJ1-1 TRBV9 once . TGTGCCAGCAGCGTAGGCGAACAGGGAGCGGCTTTCTTT CASSVGEQGAAFF
TRBJ2-2 TRBV7-9 . . TGTGCCAGCAGCTGGCCTATATCGGGAAGGAACACCGGGGAGCTGTTTTTT CASSWPISGRNTGELFF
TRBJ1-1 TRBV15 . TRBD1 TGTGCCACCCTATCTGACAGGGGTTATACTGAAGCTTTCTTT CATLSDRGYTEAFF
TRBJ2-7 TRBV14 once . TGTGCCAGCAGCCGAGGGACTGTAAGCTCCTACGAGCAGTACTTC CASSRGTVSSYEQYF
TRBJ2-5 TRBV10-3 few . TGTGCCATCAGTGAGTCCTCAGGGTTGGAGACCCAGTACTTC CAISESSGLETQYF
TRBJ2-7 TRBV27 . TRBD2 TGTGCCAGCAGTTTAAGGAGCGGGGGCTACGAGCAGTACTTC CASSLRSGGYEQYF
TRBJ2-1 TRBV6-5 few . TGTGCCAGCAGCCTTTCGCAGGGCGGTGAGCAGTTCTTC CASSLSQGGEQFF
TRBJ1-2 TRBV10-3 . . TGTGCCATCAGTGGGGAGGGGGTGCGCTATGGCTACACCTTC CAISGEGVRYGYTF
TRBJ1-2 TRBV30 few TRBD1 TGTGCCTGGAGTCAGGACAGGGGGGCCTATGGCTACACCTTC CAWSQDRGAYGYTF
TRBJ1-1 TRBV7-9 . . TGTGCCAGCAGTCGGTCGGGGGACACTGAAGCTTTCTTT CASSRSGDTEAFF
TRBJ2-3 TRBV6-1 . TRBD2 TGTGCCAGCAGTGAAAGGTTCCCGGGGGGGGGAATCACAGATACGCAGTATTTT CASSERFPGGGITDTQYF
TRBJ2-7 TRBV9 few TRBD2 TGTGCCAGCAGCGTGGGGGAGGGAGCCTACGAGCAGTACTTC CASSVGEGAYEQYF
TRBJ1-2 TRBV5-4 . TRBD1 TGTGCCAGCAGCGCAGCCGGGACAGGTTTAAACTATGGCTACACCTTC CASSAAGTGLNYGYTF
TRBJ2-7 TRBV9 few TRBD2 TGTGCCAGCAGCGGGGGACTAGCGGGAGGGCCCTACGAGCAGTACTTC CASSGGLAGGPYEQYF
TRBJ2-7 TRBV6-6 . TRBD1 TGTGCCAGCAGCACCTCCGGGACAGGGGGCACGGAGCAGTACTTC CASSTSGTGGTEQYF
TRBJ2-7 TRBV9 . TRBD2 TGTGCCAGCAGTGTTTCAGCGGGAGGGCGGAACGAGCAGTACTTC CASSVSAGGRNEQYF
TRBJ1-1 TRBV6-4 . TRBD1 TGTGCCAGCAGAGTTACAGGGGGAAACACTGAAGCTTTCTTT CASRVTGGNTEAFF
TRBJ1-6 TRBV30 . . TGTGCCTGGAGTGTTAGCTCCTATAATTCACCCCTCCACTTT CAWSVSSYNSPLHF
TRBJ2-7 TRBV5-5 . . TGTGCCAGCAGCTTGGAGTACAGCTCCTACGAGCAGTACTTC CASSLEYSSYEQYF
TRBJ2-1 TRBV25-1 . . TGTGCCAGCAGTGCAGGGTGTGAGCAGTTCTTC CASSAGCEQFF
TRBJ2-1 TRBV19 few . TGTGCCAGTAGCTGGAGGCGGAACGATGAGCAGTTCTTC CASSWRRNDEQFF
TRBJ2-1 TRBV7-2 . TRBD2 TGTGCCAGCAGCTTAGGCGGGAGTAGTGGGAATGAGCAGTTCTTC CASSLGGSSGNEQFF
TRBJ1-4 TRBV6-5 . . TGTGCCAGCAGTTACTCGGGCCCGTTGAGTGAAAAACTGTTTTTT CASSYSGPLSEKLFF
TRBJ2-5 TRBV30 . . TGTGCCTGGAGCTCAGGTTCCTGGGAGACCCAGTACTTC CAWSSGSWETQYF
TRBJ2-2 TRBV7-2 few TRBD2 TGTGCCAGCAGCTTGACTAGCGGGAGGGCCGAGGAGCTGTTTTTT CASSLTSGRAEELFF
TRBJ2-7 TRBV29-1 . TRBD1 TGCAGCGTCCAGGGGGCGAACGTCTACGAGCAGTACTTC CSVQGANVYEQYF
TRBJ2-1 TRBV7-9 . TRBD2 TGTTCCAGCAGCTCGCGGACTAGCGGGGGGGGGACCTACAATGAGCAGTTCTTC CSSSSRTSGGGTYNEQFF
TRBJ2-5 TRBV6-6 few TRBD1 TGTGCCAGCGGGACAGGGGGCGAGGAGACCCAGTACTTC CASGTGGEETQYF
TRBJ2-7 TRBV9 . TRBD1 TGTGCCAGCAGCCCGTCCTTACAGGGGGCGATGGCCTACGAGCAGTACTTC CASSPSLQGAMAYEQYF
TRBJ1-1 TRBV5-4 . . TGTGCCAGCAGCTTGGAGTCTATGAACACTGAAGCTTTCTTT CASSLESMNTEAFF